This T cell receptor beta chain was sequenced during a study of CXCR3-negative and CXCR3-positive naive CD8 T cells. This CDR3 region has 16 residues. The germline CDR1 and CDR2 sequences are LNHNV and YYDKDF (reference sequence). cDNA libraries for TRB were generated by 5' RACE incorporating UMI labels. TCRdb reprocessed the 5' RACE reads; each CDR3 protein has one entry and no DNA is given. The sample holds more than 45,000 distinct CDR3 sequences. The origin of this receptor is a human donor in good health. Some clones in this sample may be carry-over from other donors' samples. The chain is built from TRBV15 and TRBJ2-1; TCRdb's D call, TRBD2, is unchecked because there is no DNA. Sequenced material: memory CD8+ T cells from blood. The CDR3 region is CATSRDDGRMYNEQFF.